The sequence of this T cell receptor (beta chain) was determined in a study of cytomegalovirus exposure and HLA in healthy donors. Worth noting for this clone: Its target is not known.

Broader study findings: 164 TCR beta chains were listed as cytomegalovirus-associated.

A multiplex PCR was run with 60 Vbeta primers and 13 Jbeta primers. Here immunoSEQ multiplex PCR was the method, and the copy in TCRdb shows in-frame clones only, minus some. Among approximately 68,000 clones listed, approximately 77% were seen once. The length of the CDR3 is 13 residues. Looked up from germline, CDR1 is SGHTA and CDR2 is FQGNSA. V was cut by 3 bases and J by 0 bases, with 3 bases left in between. Material: PBMCs. The source is a woman in her twenties or thirties in good health and CMV-seropositive. The rearrangement uses TRBV7-2 and TRBJ1-5; D not certain. The CDR3 reads CASSFYSNQPQHF. The CDR3 DNA is TGTGCCAGCAGCTTTTATAGCAATCAGCCCCAGCATTTT.